These T cell receptor beta chains were read from a single sample in a study of OX40 agonist ivuxolimab in advanced cancers. Profiling relied on immunoSEQ multiplex PCR, and the TCRdb table lists in-frame clones only, not all of them. This table has approximately 80,000 clones, about 85% appearing once. Sequenced material: CD4+ or CD8+ T cells sorted from blood, taken in a trial of the OX40 agonist ivuxolimab. Source of these receptors: an adult with an advanced solid tumor such as melanoma, head and neck, liver or kidney cancer. CDR3s include the opening cysteine and the closing phenylalanine or tryptophan. A D gene is named only where the DNA matches it firmly. Clone size, where shown, is once, few, many, or a class for clones that have expanded.

.	.	TRBV21-1	TRBJ2-4	TGTGCCAGCAGAAAGCTCGGGGAGAACATTCAGTACTTC	CASRKLGENIQYF
.	.	TRBV28	TRBJ1-1	TGTGCCAGCAGTTTAGGGGGCCGGGGAACTGAAGCTTTCTTT	CASSLGGRGTEAFF
.	.	TRBV14	TRBJ1-2	TGTGCCAGCAGCCCTGACAAGTATGGCTACACCTTC	CASSPDKYGYTF
.	.	TRBV11-3	TRBJ2-7	TGTGCCAGCAGCCCCGACAACTACGAGCAGTACTTC	CASSPDNYEQYF
.	.	TRBV7-9	TRBJ1-1	TGTGCCACCAGACACGGTGGGGCGGGGACTGAAGCTTTCTTT	CATRHGGAGTEAFF
.	.	TRBV7-6	TRBJ2-7	TGTGCCAGCAGCCCCCGAAACAGCCACGAGCAGTACTTC	CASSPRNSHEQYF
.	TRBD2	TRBV29-1	TRBJ2-7	TGCAGCGTTCTCACTAGCGGGGACCCCTACGAGCAGTACTTC	CSVLTSGDPYEQYF
.	TRBD1	TRBV30	TRBJ2-7	TGTGCCTGGGTCCCCCGGACAGGCGGCTACGAGCAGTACTTC	CAWVPRTGGYEQYF
.	TRBD1	TRBV19	TRBJ2-7	TGTGCCAGTAGAAACCCAGACCGGACAGGGGATCCCGAGCAGTACTTC	CASRNPDRTGDPEQYF
.	.	TRBV21-1	TRBJ1-5	TGTGCCAGCAGCAAAGGAACAGACAATCAGCCCCAGCATTTT	CASSKGTDNQPQHF
.	.	TRBV5-5	TRBJ1-2	TGTGCCAGCAGCTTGGAGGAACCAGGCGTCTATGGCTACACCTTC	CASSLEEPGVYGYTF
.	.	TRBV11-3	TRBJ2-7	TGTGCCAGCAGCCATAGGGACACCCCCTACGAGCAGTACTTC	CASSHRDTPYEQYF
.	.	TRBV6-5	TRBJ1-5	TGTGCCAGCAGAAGGGGAACGTATAGCAATCAGCCCCAGCATTTT	CASRRGTYSNQPQHF
.	.	TRBV19	TRBJ2-7	TGTGCCAGTAGTATGGTAGGGTTAGGGTACGAGCAGTACTTC	CASSMVGLGYEQYF
.	TRBD2	TRBV9	TRBJ2-3	TGTGCCAGCAGCTTTGGACTAGCGGGATCAGATACGCAGTATTTT	CASSFGLAGSDTQYF
.	.	TRBV4-1	TRBJ1-2	TGCGCCAGCAGCCTAAGCGGAAACCTGGGTCTCTCTTTCTATGGCTACACCTTC	CASSLSGNLGLSFYGYTF
.	.	TRBV5-6	TRBJ2-1	TGTGCCAGCAGCTTGGGAGAGAACAATGAGCAGTTCTTC	CASSLGENNEQFF
.	.	TRBV7-2	TRBJ1-1	TGTGCCAGCAGCTGGATGGGGGGAGGGGATGAAGCTTTCTTT	CASSWMGGGDEAFF
.	TRBD2	TRBV29-1	TRBJ2-3	TGCAGCATGCTAGGAGCGGGATCGACAGATACGCAGTATTTT	CSMLGAGSTDTQYF
.	TRBD1	TRBV11-3	TRBJ1-3	TGTGCCAGCAGGCCTACAGGGGCACGAACCATATATTTT	CASRPTGARTIYF
.	.	TRBV30	TRBJ2-2	TGTGCCTGGAGTGTACCGGGGTCGAACACCGGGGAGCTGTTTTTT	CAWSVPGSNTGELFF
.	.	TRBV7-8	TRBJ1-5	TGTGCCAGCAGCTTTGCAGGGTCAAGCAATCAGCCCCAGCATTTT	CASSFAGSSNQPQHF
.	TRBD1	TRBV30	TRBJ2-4	TGTGCCTGGAGGCGGGACAGGCAAAACATTCAGTACTTC	CAWRRDRQNIQYF
.	.	TRBV30	TRBJ2-3	TGTGCCTGGAGTGTATGGGGGCAGGGTCGAGATACGCAGTATTTT	CAWSVWGQGRDTQYF
.	TRBD1	TRBV6-5	TRBJ1-2	TGTGCCAGCAAAAGGGGACAGGGGTCGGGCTACACCTTC	CASKRGQGSGYTF
.	TRBD1	TRBV6-5	TRBJ2-5	TGTGCCAGCAGCGCTCGGACAGGAGCCTTATGGACCCAGTACTTC	CASSARTGALWTQYF
.	TRBD2	TRBV9	TRBJ2-7	TGTGCCAGCAGCCCAGGGACTAGCGGTGCCTACGAGCAGTACTTC	CASSPGTSGAYEQYF
few	.	TRBV4-3	TRBJ2-4	TGCGCCAGCAGCCAAGATCTTGGGCAGGGTAGGAACATTCAGTACTTC	CASSQDLGQGRNIQYF
.	TRBD2	TRBV11-2	TRBJ2-2	TGTGCCAGCAGCTGGGGCCCGGTTAGCGGGAGGGCGGTCTCCGGGGAGCTGTTTTTT	CASSWGPVSGRAVSGELFF
.	.	TRBV6-6	TRBJ2-7	TGTGCCAGCAGTTCGATCGGACAGAAGACCTACGAGCAGTACTTC	CASSSIGQKTYEQYF
few	TRBD2	TRBV19	TRBJ2-3	TGTGCCAGTAGTACCTTGTGGGGGGGTGGCACAGATACGCAGTATTTT	CASSTLWGGGTDTQYF
.	.	TRBV7-2	TRBJ1-4	TGTGCCAGCAGCTTAGTGATTAATGAAAAACTGTTTTTT	CASSLVINEKLFF